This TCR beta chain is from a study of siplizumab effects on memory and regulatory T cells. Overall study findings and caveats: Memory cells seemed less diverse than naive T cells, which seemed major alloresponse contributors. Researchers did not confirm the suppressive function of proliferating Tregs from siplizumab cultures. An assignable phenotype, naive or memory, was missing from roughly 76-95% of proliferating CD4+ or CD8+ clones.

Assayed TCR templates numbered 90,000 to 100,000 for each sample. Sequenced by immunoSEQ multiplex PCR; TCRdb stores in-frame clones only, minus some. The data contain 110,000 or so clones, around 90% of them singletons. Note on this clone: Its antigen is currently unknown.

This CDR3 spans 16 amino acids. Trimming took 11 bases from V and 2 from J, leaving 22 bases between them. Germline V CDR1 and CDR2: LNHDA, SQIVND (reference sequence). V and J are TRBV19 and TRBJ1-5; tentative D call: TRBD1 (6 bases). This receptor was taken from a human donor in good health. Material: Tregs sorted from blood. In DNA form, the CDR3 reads TGTGCCCTACCCTGCGACGGGGGCGCGGGCAATCAGCCCCAGCATTTT. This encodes CALPCDGGAGNQPQHF.